Each of the 4 T cell receptor beta chains below was sequenced from the same sample in a study of vaccination and CD4 T cells after COVID-19. Sample time point: late sampling 161 to 241 days after vaccination in a few convalescent patients. Specified treatment: roughly 10-day PBMC culture with coronavirus spike peptide pools or control peptides (ViraFEST assay). The antigens of these receptors remain unknown. The Oncomine TCR Beta short-read assay was applied to DNA of cultured CD4+ T cells. TCRdb processed the PCR reads anew with MiXCR; each CDR3 protein has one entry. This table has tens of thousands of distinct CDR3 sequences, approximately 42% appearing once. The sample here was CD4+ T cells from blood, cultured in vitro, taken about 7 months after SARS-CoV-2 vaccination. These TCRs come from a human donor who had recovered from COVID-19.

This chain joins TRBV28 and TRBJ2-1; the match to TRBD2 covers 8 bases. This CDR3 contains 15 residues. The trim removed 7 bases at V and 5 bases at J, leaving 10 bases unmatched. CDR1 MDHEN and CDR2 SYDVKM come from the germline V gene. The CDR3 DNA follows: TGTGCCAGCAACAGGGCGGGGGGCCCCCACAATGAGCAGTTCTTC. Translated: CASNRAGGPHNEQFF.

The gene calls are TRBV20-1 and TRBJ1-3; D ambiguous. V was pared by 0 bases and J by 7 bases, with 16 bases between. The CDR3 runs to 15 residues. Germline loops: CDR1 DFQATT, CDR2 SNEGSKA (reference sequence). The CDR3 DNA reads TGCAGTGCTAGAGATTGGGGTCGGATGGGTAACACCATATATTTT. It codes for CSARDWGRMGNTIYF.

V usage is TRBV11-3 and J usage is TRBJ2-1; D is unresolved. V was pared by 1 base and J by 8 bases, with 3 bases between. The germline V gene encodes CDR1 SGHNT and CDR2 YENEEA. The CDR3 loop spans 11 amino acids. The chain's CDR3 is CASSLGYEQFF. The CDR3 DNA follows: TGTGCCAGCAGCTTAGGTTATGAGCAGTTCTTC. The full variable domain, its missing parts supplied by reference TRBV11-3 and TRBJ2-1, is EAGVVQSPRYKIIEKKQPVAFWCNPISGHNTLYWYLQNLGQGPELLIRYENEEAVDDSQLPKDRFSAERLKGVDSTLKIQPAELGDSAVYLCASSLGYEQFFGPGTRLTVL.

This rearrangement joins TRBV20-1 to TRBJ1-6, with D unresolved. The CDR3 covers 17 residues. The V end was cut by 2 bases, the J end by 7 bases, with 21 bases between. Germline CDR1 reads DFQATT; CDR2 reads SNEGSKA (reference sequence). As DNA, the CDR3 is TGCAGTGCTAGACCATTTATCCTCGGGATCCTAAATTCACCCCTCCACTTT. It specifies CSARPFILGILNSPLHF.